The clone carrying this TCR beta chain was counted only a few times. Antigen unknown. This entry belongs to a study of regulatory T cells in long-lasting Graves disease. Library construction for TCR beta used iRepertoire HTBI primers and Arm-PCR of CDR3 regions. TCRdb re-called the multiplex PCR reads through MiXCR, storing one row per CDR3 protein. The sample lists almost 350,000 distinct CDR3 sequences, roughly a fifth occurring once. Study-wide points: Under persistent disease, TRBV28, TRBJ1-2 and TRBJ2-5 were used preferentially. A reduction in accuracy may have resulted from the small sample size.

Per germline, CDR1 MNHNS and CDR2 SASEGT. Between the trimmed V and J ends, which lost 6 bases and 5 bases, there was a span of 20 bases. The CDR3 is 15 amino acids. Time point specified: persistent/refractory GD, antithyroid drugs over 5 years with positive TRAb. Scientists built the TCR library using RNA that was extracted from PBMCs. Here the sequenced sample was peripheral blood mononuclear cells (PBMCs), taken when the disease was refractory, from a patient treated with antithyroid drugs. The V and J genes are TRBV6-1 and TRBJ2-7, with D perhaps matching TRBD1 (6 bases). This TCR came from a female donor with Graves disease. In DNA, the CDR3 is TGTGCCAGCAGACCGAGGGGGTGGGAAAGCCACGAGCAGTACTTC. This encodes CASRPRGWESHEQYF.